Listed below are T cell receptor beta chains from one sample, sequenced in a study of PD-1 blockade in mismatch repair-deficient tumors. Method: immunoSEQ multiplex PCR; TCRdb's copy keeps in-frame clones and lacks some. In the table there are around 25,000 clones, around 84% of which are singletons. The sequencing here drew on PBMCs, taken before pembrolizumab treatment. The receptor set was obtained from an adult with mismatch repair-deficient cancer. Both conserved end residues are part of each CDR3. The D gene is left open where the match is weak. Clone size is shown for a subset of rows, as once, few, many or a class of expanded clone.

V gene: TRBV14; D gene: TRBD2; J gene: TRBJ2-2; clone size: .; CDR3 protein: CASSQERTSGTNTGELFF; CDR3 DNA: TGTGCCAGCAGCCAAGAGAGGACTAGCGGGACGAACACCGGGGAGCTGTTTTTT
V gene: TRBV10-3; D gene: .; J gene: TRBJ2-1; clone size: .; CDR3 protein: CAISESSGHSYNEQFF; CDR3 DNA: TGTGCCATCAGTGAGTCTAGCGGTCACTCCTACAATGAGCAGTTCTTC
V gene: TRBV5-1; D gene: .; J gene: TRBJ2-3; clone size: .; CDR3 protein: CASSHGLINTDTQYF; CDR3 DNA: TGCGCCAGCAGCCACGGACTAATTAACACAGATACGCAGTATTTT
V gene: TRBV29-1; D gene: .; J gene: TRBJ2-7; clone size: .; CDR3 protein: CSVATNSYEQYF; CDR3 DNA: TGCAGCGTTGCCACAAACTCCTACGAGCAGTACTTC
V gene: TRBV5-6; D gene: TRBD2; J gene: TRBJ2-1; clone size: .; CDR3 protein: CASSSRGSGRAYEQFF; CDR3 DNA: TGTGCCAGCAGCTCCCGGGGTAGCGGGAGGGCCTATGAGCAGTTCTTC
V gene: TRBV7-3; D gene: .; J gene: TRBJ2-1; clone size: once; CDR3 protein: CASSLNPWEPSGSYNEQFF; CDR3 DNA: TGTGCCAGCAGCTTAAACCCGTGGGAGCCTTCGGGGTCCTACAATGAGCAGTTCTTC
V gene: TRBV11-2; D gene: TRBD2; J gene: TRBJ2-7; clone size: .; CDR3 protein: CASSTSGRAYEQYF; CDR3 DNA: TGTGCCAGCAGCACTAGCGGGAGGGCCTACGAGCAGTACTTC
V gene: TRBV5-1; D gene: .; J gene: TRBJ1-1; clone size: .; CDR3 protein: CASSWRKDKNTEAFF; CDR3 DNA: TGCGCCAGCAGCTGGAGGAAAGACAAGAACACTGAAGCTTTCTTT
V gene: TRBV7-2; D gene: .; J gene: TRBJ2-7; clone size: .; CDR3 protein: CASSPYGAGAGYEQYF; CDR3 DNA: TGTGCCAGCAGCCCATATGGTGCGGGGGCAGGCTACGAGCAGTACTTC
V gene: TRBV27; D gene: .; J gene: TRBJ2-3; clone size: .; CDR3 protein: CASSLSPVGTDTQYF; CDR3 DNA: TGTGCCAGCAGTTTATCGCCGGTGGGCACAGATACGCAGTATTTT
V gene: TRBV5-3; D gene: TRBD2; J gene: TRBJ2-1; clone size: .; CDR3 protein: CARSFLTPLSSGRAKNEQFF; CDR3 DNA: TGTGCCAGAAGCTTTCTGACACCTTTATCGAGCGGGAGGGCCAAGAATGAGCAGTTCTTC
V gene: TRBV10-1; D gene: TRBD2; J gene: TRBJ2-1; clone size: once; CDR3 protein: CASSKSGTSGSQEQFF; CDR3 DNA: TGCGCCAGCAGTAAATCCGGGACTAGCGGGTCCCAGGAGCAGTTCTTC
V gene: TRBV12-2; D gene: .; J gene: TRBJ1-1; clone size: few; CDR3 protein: CASRLAGRGSENTEAFF; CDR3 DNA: TGTGCAAGTCGCTTAGCCGGGAGGGGAAGCGAGAACACTGAAGCTTTCTTT
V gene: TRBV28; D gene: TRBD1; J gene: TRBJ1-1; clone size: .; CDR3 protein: CATYRTGGTEAFF; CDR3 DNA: TGTGCCACCTATCGGACAGGGGGCACTGAAGCTTTCTTT
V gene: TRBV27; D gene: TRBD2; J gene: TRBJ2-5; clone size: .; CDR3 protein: CASSHSGRAQETQYF; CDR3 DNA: TGTGCCAGCAGTCATAGCGGGAGGGCCCAAGAGACCCAGTACTTC
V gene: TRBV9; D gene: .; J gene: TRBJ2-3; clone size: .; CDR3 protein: CASSRSPLRADTQYF; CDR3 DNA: TGTGCCAGCAGCCGAAGCCCTCTCCGGGCAGATACGCAGTATTTT
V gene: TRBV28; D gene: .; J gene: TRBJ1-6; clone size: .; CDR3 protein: CASSLGLIGSPLHF; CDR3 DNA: TGTGCCAGCAGTTTAGGGCTCATCGGTTCACCCCTCCACTTT
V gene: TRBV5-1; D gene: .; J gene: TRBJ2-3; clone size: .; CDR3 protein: CASSLDGGPTDTQYF; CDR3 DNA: TGCGCCAGCAGCTTGGACGGGGGGCCCACAGATACGCAGTATTTT
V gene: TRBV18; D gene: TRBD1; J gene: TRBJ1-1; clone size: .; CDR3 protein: CASSEDRDLEAFF; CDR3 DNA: TGTGCCAGCTCGGAGGACAGGGACCTTGAAGCTTTCTTT
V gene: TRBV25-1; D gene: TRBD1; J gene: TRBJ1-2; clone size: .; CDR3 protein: CASSEPGTGKGYTF; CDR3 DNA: TGTGCCAGCAGTGAACCCGGGACAGGAAAAGGCTACACCTTC
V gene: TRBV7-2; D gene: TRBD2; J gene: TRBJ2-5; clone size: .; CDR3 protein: CASSLLTSGRGETQYF; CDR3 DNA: TGTGCCAGCAGCTTGCTAACTAGCGGGAGAGGGGAGACCCAGTACTTC
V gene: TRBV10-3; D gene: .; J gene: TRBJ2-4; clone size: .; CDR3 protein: CAISEGLAGNIQYF; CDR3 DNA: TGTGCCATCAGTGAGGGTTTGGCAGGAAACATTCAGTACTTC
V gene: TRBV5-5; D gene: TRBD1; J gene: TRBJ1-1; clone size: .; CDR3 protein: CASSPGTGSKAFF; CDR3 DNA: TGTGCCAGCAGCCCCGGGACAGGGTCTAAAGCTTTCTTT
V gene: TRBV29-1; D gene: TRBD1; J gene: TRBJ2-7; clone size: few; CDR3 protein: CSVAGQDATYEQYF; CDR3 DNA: TGCAGCGTTGCAGGACAGGACGCCACCTACGAGCAGTACTTC
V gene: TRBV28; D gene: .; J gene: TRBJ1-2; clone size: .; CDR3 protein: CATLSDSIFYGYTF; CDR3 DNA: TGTGCCACCCTGTCGGACAGCATCTTCTATGGCTACACCTTC
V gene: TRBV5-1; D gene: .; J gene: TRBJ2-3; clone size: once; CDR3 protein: CASSLEGFPTDTQYF; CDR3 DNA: TGCGCCAGCAGCTTGGAGGGGTTTCCCACAGATACGCAGTATTTT
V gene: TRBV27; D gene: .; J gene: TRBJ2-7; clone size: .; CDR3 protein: CASRRASEQYF; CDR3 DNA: TGTGCCAGCAGGAGGGCTAGCGAGCAGTACTTC
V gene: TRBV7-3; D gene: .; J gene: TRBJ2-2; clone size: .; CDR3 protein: CASSSERVPRAGELFF; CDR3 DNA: TGTGCCAGCAGCTCGGAACGGGTGCCCCGGGCCGGGGAGCTGTTTTTT
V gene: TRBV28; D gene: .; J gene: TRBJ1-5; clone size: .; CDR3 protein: CATSTVSNQPQHF; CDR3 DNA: TGTGCCACCAGCACAGTTAGCAATCAGCCCCAGCATTTT